The rows below give T cell receptor beta chains drawn from one sample of a study of CD8 T cells in ankylosing spondylitis. One entry per CDR3 protein, called by TCRdb with MiXCR from the 5' RACE reads. The sample has some 220,000 distinct CDR3 sequences; roughly a tenth are singletons. What was sequenced was blood, either unsorted or a sorted T cell fraction (not recorded which). These TCRs come from a male donor with ankylosing spondylitis or in good health (not recorded which). Both conserved end residues are part of each CDR3. Each record gives: D gene, V gene, J gene, CDR3 length, clone size, CDR3 DNA, CDR3 protein. The D gene is left open where the match is weak. Clone size appears in some rows only: once, few, many, or a class for an expanded clone.

D gene: .; V gene: TRBV29-1; J gene: TRBJ1-1; CDR3 length: 13; clone size: many; CDR3 DNA: TGCAGCGTTGGAGAACAGGGGAACACTGAAGCTTTCTTT; CDR3 protein: CSVGEQGNTEAFF
D gene: .; V gene: TRBV29-1; J gene: TRBJ2-5; CDR3 length: 14; clone size: once; CDR3 DNA: TGCAGCGCCAGAAACGGGGGCCAGTTGGAGACCCAGTACTTC; CDR3 protein: CSARNGGQLETQYF
D gene: .; V gene: TRBV29-1; J gene: TRBJ2-7; CDR3 length: 11; clone size: many; CDR3 DNA: TGCAGCGTCCGCGATCCCTACGAGCAGTACTTC; CDR3 protein: CSVRDPYEQYF
D gene: TRBD1; V gene: TRBV27; J gene: TRBJ2-5; CDR3 length: 15; clone size: many; CDR3 DNA: TGTGCCAGCAGCCCGGGACAGGCTATCCAAGAGACCCAGTACTTC; CDR3 protein: CASSPGQAIQETQYF
D gene: TRBD2; V gene: TRBV11-3; J gene: TRBJ2-3; CDR3 length: 14; clone size: many; CDR3 DNA: TGTGCCAGCAGCTTGAGCGGGGCGGCAGATACGCAGTATTTT; CDR3 protein: CASSLSGAADTQYF
D gene: TRBD2; V gene: TRBV30; J gene: TRBJ2-7; CDR3 length: 13; clone size: .; CDR3 DNA: TGTGCCTGGAGTCTCGGACTAGCCCGCGAGCAGTACTTC; CDR3 protein: CAWSLGLAREQYF
D gene: .; V gene: TRBV9; J gene: TRBJ2-3; CDR3 length: 13; clone size: many; CDR3 DNA: TGTGCCAGCAGCGGGGGCTGGACAGATACGCAGTATTTT; CDR3 protein: CASSGGWTDTQYF
D gene: .; V gene: TRBV10-3; J gene: TRBJ1-6; CDR3 length: 14; clone size: few; CDR3 DNA: TGTGCCATCAGTGAGTCTACGGGGGATTCACCCCTCCACTTT; CDR3 protein: CAISESTGDSPLHF
D gene: .; V gene: TRBV6-6; J gene: TRBJ1-2; CDR3 length: 13; clone size: many; CDR3 DNA: TGTGCCAGCAGTATACAGGAGAACTATGGCTACACCTTC; CDR3 protein: CASSIQENYGYTF
D gene: TRBD2; V gene: TRBV11-3; J gene: TRBJ2-2; CDR3 length: 15; clone size: many; CDR3 DNA: TGTGCCAGCAGCTTCGCTAGCGGGAGTACCGGGGAGCTGTTTTTT; CDR3 protein: CASSFASGSTGELFF
D gene: .; V gene: TRBV5-1; J gene: TRBJ2-5; CDR3 length: 14; clone size: many; CDR3 DNA: TGCGCCAGCAGCTTGGTGGCAGGGGAAGAGACCCAGTACTTC; CDR3 protein: CASSLVAGEETQYF
D gene: .; V gene: TRBV20-1; J gene: TRBJ1-1; CDR3 length: 11; clone size: many; CDR3 DNA: TGCAGTGTCAGACGGAACACTGAAGCTTTCTTT; CDR3 protein: CSVRRNTEAFF
D gene: .; V gene: TRBV25-1; J gene: TRBJ2-5; CDR3 length: 13; clone size: .; CDR3 DNA: TGTGCCAGCAGTGAATCTCGGGTGGAGGCCCAGTACTTC; CDR3 protein: CASSESRVEAQYF
D gene: .; V gene: TRBV10-3; J gene: TRBJ2-3; CDR3 length: 16; clone size: many; CDR3 DNA: TGTGCCATCAGTGAGTCGATAGGGGCTCCCACAGATACGCAGTATTTT; CDR3 protein: CAISESIGAPTDTQYF
D gene: .; V gene: TRBV7-2; J gene: TRBJ2-3; CDR3 length: 13; clone size: many; CDR3 DNA: TGTGCCAGCAGCGTCCGGACCACAGATACGCAGTATTTT; CDR3 protein: CASSVRTTDTQYF
D gene: .; V gene: TRBV11-1; J gene: TRBJ2-3; CDR3 length: 21; clone size: many; CDR3 DNA: TGTGCCAGCAGCTCCCCGGGCCCTGAGGGGACCTTACCTCCAGGCACAGATACGCAGTATTTT; CDR3 protein: CASSSPGPEGTLPPGTDTQYF
D gene: TRBD1; V gene: TRBV20-1; J gene: TRBJ2-1; CDR3 length: 16; clone size: .; CDR3 DNA: TGCAGTGCTAGATCCGTGAGGACAGGGGATTACAATGAGCAGTTCTTC; CDR3 protein: CSARSVRTGDYNEQFF
D gene: .; V gene: TRBV5-1; J gene: TRBJ1-1; CDR3 length: 14; clone size: many; CDR3 DNA: TGCGCCAGCAGCTTGATCGGGGGTGACACTGAAGCTTTCTTT; CDR3 protein: CASSLIGGDTEAFF
D gene: .; V gene: TRBV7-2; J gene: TRBJ2-3; CDR3 length: 16; clone size: few; CDR3 DNA: TGTGCCAGCAGCTTAGGGCCTTATCTGGGCACAGATACGCAGTATTTT; CDR3 protein: CASSLGPYLGTDTQYF
D gene: TRBD2; V gene: TRBV11-2; J gene: TRBJ2-1; CDR3 length: 16; clone size: many; CDR3 DNA: TGTGCCAGCAGCCTCCCTAGCGGGAGGCTATACAATGAGCAGTTCTTC; CDR3 protein: CASSLPSGRLYNEQFF